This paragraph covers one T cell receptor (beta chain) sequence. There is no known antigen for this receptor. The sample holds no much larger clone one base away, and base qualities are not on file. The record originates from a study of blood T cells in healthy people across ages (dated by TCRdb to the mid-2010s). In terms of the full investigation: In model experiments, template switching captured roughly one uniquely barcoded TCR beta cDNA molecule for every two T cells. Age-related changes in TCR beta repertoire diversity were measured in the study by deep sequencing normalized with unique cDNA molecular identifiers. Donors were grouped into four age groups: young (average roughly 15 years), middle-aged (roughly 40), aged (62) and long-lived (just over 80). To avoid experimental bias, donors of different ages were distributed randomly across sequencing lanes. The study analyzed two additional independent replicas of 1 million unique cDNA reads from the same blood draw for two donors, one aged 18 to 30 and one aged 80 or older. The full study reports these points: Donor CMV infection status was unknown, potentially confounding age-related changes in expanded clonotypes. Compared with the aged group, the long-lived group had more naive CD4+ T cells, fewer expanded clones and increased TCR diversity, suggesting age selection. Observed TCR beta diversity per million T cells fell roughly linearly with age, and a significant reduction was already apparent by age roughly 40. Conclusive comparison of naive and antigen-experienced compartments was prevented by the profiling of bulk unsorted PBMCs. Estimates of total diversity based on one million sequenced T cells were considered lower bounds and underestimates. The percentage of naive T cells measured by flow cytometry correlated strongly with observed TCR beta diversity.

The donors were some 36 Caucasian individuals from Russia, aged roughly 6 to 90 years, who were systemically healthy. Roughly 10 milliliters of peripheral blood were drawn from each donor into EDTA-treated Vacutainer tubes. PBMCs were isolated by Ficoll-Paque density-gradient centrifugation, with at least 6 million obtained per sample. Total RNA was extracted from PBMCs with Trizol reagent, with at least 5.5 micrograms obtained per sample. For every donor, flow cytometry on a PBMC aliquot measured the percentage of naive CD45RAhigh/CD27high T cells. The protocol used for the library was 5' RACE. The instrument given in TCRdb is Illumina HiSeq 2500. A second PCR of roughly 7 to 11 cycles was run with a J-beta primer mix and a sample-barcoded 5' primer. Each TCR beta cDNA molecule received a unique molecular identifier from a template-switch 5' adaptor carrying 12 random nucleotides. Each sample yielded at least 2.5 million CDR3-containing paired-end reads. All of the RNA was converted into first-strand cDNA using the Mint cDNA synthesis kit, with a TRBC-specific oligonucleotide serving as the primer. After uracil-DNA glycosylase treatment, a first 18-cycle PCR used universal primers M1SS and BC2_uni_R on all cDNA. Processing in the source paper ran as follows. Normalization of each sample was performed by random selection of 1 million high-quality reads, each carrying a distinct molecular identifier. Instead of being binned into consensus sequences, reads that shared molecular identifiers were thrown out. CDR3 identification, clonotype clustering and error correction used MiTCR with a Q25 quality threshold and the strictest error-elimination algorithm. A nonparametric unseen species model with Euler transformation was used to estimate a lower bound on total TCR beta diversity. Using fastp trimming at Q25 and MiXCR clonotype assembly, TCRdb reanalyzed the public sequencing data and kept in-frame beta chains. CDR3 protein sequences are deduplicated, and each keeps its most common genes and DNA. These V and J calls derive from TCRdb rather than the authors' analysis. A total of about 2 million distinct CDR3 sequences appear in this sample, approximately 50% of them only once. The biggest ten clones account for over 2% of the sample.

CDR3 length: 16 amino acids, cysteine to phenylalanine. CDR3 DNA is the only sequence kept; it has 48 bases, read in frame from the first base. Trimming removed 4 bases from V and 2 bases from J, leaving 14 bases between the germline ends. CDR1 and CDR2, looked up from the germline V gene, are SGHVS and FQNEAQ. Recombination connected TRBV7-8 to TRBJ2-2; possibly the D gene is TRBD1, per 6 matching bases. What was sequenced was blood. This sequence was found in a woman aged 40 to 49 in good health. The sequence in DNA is TGTGCCAGCAGCTCTGGGGACATACTAAACACCGGGGAGCTGTTTTTT. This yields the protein CASSSGDILNTGELFF.